This is a list of T cell receptor beta chains from one sample in a study of shared clonotypes between healthy human individuals. Sequencing used immunoSEQ multiplex PCR; TCRdb keeps in-frame clones, though not all of them. The repertoire holds about 1.1 million clones, around three quarters seen once, with 0.89% in the top ten. What was sequenced was memory CD4+ T cells from PBMCs. All receptors come from a man aged 18 to 35 in good health. Some clones in this sample may be carry-over from other donors' samples. The CDR3 runs from the conserved cysteine through the conserved F or W. A D gene is named only where the DNA matches it firmly. Size tells how often a clone was seen (once, few, many) or the class of an expanded clone, and some rows leave it out.

j_gene | v_gene | d_gene | abundance | CDR3aa | CDR3nt
TRBJ1-5 | TRBV6-6 | NA | NA | CASKGGPSAGVQPQHF | TGTGCCAGCAAAGGGGGGCCCTCCGCCGGCGTTCAGCCCCAGCATTTT
TRBJ2-1 | TRBV19 | TRBD2 | NA | CASRGRLAHYNEQFF | TGTGCCAGTAGGGGACGACTAGCCCACTACAATGAGCAGTTCTTC
TRBJ2-7 | TRBV28 | NA | few | CASSLSWEQYF | TGTGCCAGCAGTTTATCGTGGGAGCAGTACTTC
TRBJ2-5 | TRBV5-1 | TRBD2 | NA | CASTEGLAGETQYF | TGCGCCAGCACCGAAGGACTAGCGGGGGAGACCCAGTACTTC
TRBJ1-5 | TRBV2 | NA | NA | CACGGNSLDQPQHF | TGTGCCTGTGGGGGCAACTCCTTGGATCAGCCCCAGCATTTT
TRBJ2-7 | TRBV7-2 | NA | once | CASSLGPTSAWYEQYF | TGTGCCAGCAGCTTAGGGCCCACATCGGCCTGGTACGAGCAGTACTTC
TRBJ2-7 | TRBV30 | NA | NA | CAGRNGSYEQYF | TGTGCCGGGAGGAATGGATCCTACGAGCAGTACTTC
TRBJ2-7 | TRBV29-1 | NA | once | CSVRKAPYEQYF | TGCAGCGTCAGAAAAGCCCCCTACGAGCAGTACTTC
TRBJ2-5 | TRBV7-6 | NA | NA | CASSLGGRQETQYF | TGTGCCAGCAGCTTGGGGGGACGGCAAGAGACCCAGTACTTC
TRBJ2-7 | TRBV7-2 | TRBD1 | NA | CASSQDRGLGEQYF | TGTGCCAGCAGCCAGGACAGGGGGCTGGGCGAGCAGTACTTC
TRBJ1-2 | TRBV6-1 | NA | NA | CASFLQDYGYTF | TGTGCCAGCTTTTTACAGGACTATGGCTACACCTTC
TRBJ1-2 | TRBV6-1 | NA | NA | CASSDRPSYTF | TGTGCCAGCAGTGATCGTCCTAGCTACACCTTC
TRBJ2-7 | TRBV5-1 | TRBD1 | few | CASSYRGLEQYF | TGCGCCAGCAGCTACAGGGGTCTCGAGCAGTACTTC